This TCR beta chain was found in a study of shared clonotypes between healthy human individuals. Broader study findings: A handful of donors showed sharing of around 5% of naive CD4 clonotypes. Larger estimated richness was generally seen in naive subsets than in memory subsets. The rarefaction results pointed to incomplete sorted-subset sequencing despite large depth.

Comments on this clone: Its antigen remains unidentified.

This CDR3 comprises 21 residues. The germline V and J ends were trimmed by 0 bases and 8 bases, with 32 bases remaining between them. Germline loops: CDR1 SGHDN, CDR2 FVKESK. The naive CD8 fraction comprised CD45RO-negative cells positively selected for CCR7 and excluded terminally differentiated effector memory CD45RA+ cells. The assay was immunoSEQ multiplex PCR, and TCRdb's table has in-frame clones only and misses some. The sample lists around 1,900,000 clones; around 93% were seen once. This sequence originates from a man aged 18-30 years in good health. Some clones in this sample may be carry-over from other donors' samples. The chain couples TRBV14 to TRBJ2-1; no definite D call. Sequencing was done on a sample of naive CD8+ T cells from PBMCs. CDR3 DNA: TGTGCCAGCAGCCAAGATAAGTGGTCGTCTCCGAGAAGTTCCGATTTTGATGAGCAGTTCTTC. Translating gives CASSQDKWSSPRSSDFDEQFF.